Here is one T cell receptor (beta chain) with its context. The data stem from a study of blood T cell repertoires in COVID-19. Study-level background: Sample material is recorded as cDNA or gDNA derived from T cells, B-cell-depleted T cells, or PBMCs.

Germline CDR1 MNHEY, CDR2 SVGAGI. The CDR3 totals 13 residues. V lost 4 bases and J 9 bases, leaving 13 bases between the germline ends. Authors' analysis steps: From reference gene primer amplification, estimates of nucleated cell counts were derived. Clones were sequenced by immunoSEQ multiplex PCR, and TCRdb holds only the in-frame ones, with some missing. For V, J and clone size, that table is used; D and trimming come from the DNA. The profile shows hundreds of thousands of clones, more than 80% of them singletons. Allocation to cohorts depended on clinical history reported by the participants. Recovered status applied to Cohort 3 donors who had two consecutive negative PCRs. It also applied to those with clearance or with symptom resolution.

Sample: PBMCs or T cells enriched from blood (not recorded which). This sequence originates from a man younger than 45 who had recovered from COVID-19. The gene calls are TRBV6-5 and TRBJ2-1, with D possibly matching TRBD1 (5 bases). The CDR3 here is CASSSTDRGEQFF. CDR3 nucleotides: TGTGCCAGCAGTTCGACGGATAGGGGTGAGCAGTTCTTC.